Listed here are 10 T cell receptor beta chains from one sample, sequenced in a study of graft-versus-host responses after intestinal transplantation. The antigens for these receptors are not known. This table comes from immunoSEQ multiplex PCR, and its TCRdb copy is limited to in-frame clones, with some not included. The sample includes 100,000 or so clones, approximately 90% of them seen just once. The sample was unstimulated CD4+ T cells sorted from spleen or lymph node cells, taken before intestinal transplant. Receptors originate from a human donor who received an intestinal transplant.

This rearrangement joins TRBV15 to TRBJ2-1; 11 bases are a match to TRBD2. In germline, CDR1 is LNHNV, CDR2 YYDKDF (reference sequence). CDR3 size: 17 residues. Trimming removed 1 base from V and 9 bases from J; junction bases left unmatched: 11. CDR3 protein: CATSRGLAGGHESEQFF. The CDR3 DNA sequence: TGTGCCACCAGCAGAGGGCTAGCGGGAGGCCACGAGTCTGAGCAGTTCTTC.

This chain joins TRBV27 and TRBJ2-7; weak D call: TRBD1 (6 bases). The V end lost 6 bases, the J end lost 5 bases, and 17 bases lay between the germline ends. The CDR3 covers 14 residues. The germline V gene encodes CDR1 MNHEY and CDR2 SMNVEV (reference sequence). The CDR3 is CASSSTGFLDEQYF. CDR3 sequence (DNA): TGTGCCAGCAGCTCAACAGGGTTCCTAGACGAGCAGTACTTC.

The V and J genes are TRBV5-4 and TRBJ2-7; 7 nucleotides line up with TRBD2. Trimming at V came to 2 bases and at J to 5 bases, leaving 10 bases not matched to a gene. This CDR3 region has 15 residues. Germline CDR1 SGHNT, CDR2 YYREEE (reference sequence). The CDR3 reads CASSFGAGPPHEQYF. The CDR3 DNA follows: TGTGCCAGCAGCTTTGGAGCGGGACCCCCCCACGAGCAGTACTTC.

This clone was seen more than once but under ten times. The chain is built from TRBV6-1 and TRBJ1-5, with D perhaps TRBD1 (6 bases). Per the germline V gene, CDR1 is MNHNS and CDR2 is SASEGT. Trimming left V 6 bases short and J 9 bases short, with 12 bases between. The CDR3 covers 12 residues. The CDR3 DNA reads as TGTGCCAGCAGAGGCGAACAGGGGCCCCAGCATTTT. Protein product: CASRGEQGPQHF.

The rearrangement uses TRBV5-1 and TRBJ2-3; 8 bases align to TRBD1. V lost 2 bases, J lost 5 bases, and 13 bases stayed unmatched. CDR3 length: 17 residues. CDR1 is SGHRS, CDR2 YFSETQ, per germline. In DNA form, the CDR3 reads TGCGCCAGCAGCTTTGGGACAGGAACCTTGAGGAGAGATACGCAGTATTTT. As protein: CASSFGTGTLRRDTQYF.

V gene TRBV2 combines with J gene TRBJ2-1, with 8 positions matching TRBD2. The CDR3 is made up of 16 amino acids. The V and J ends lost 7 bases and 7 bases, in that order; junction bases with no gene match: 15. Germline V gene sequence: CDR1 SNHLY, CDR2 FYNNEI. The DNA for the CDR3 is TGTGCCAGCATTCCCCACGGGGGGGCCTCTCGAAATGAGCAGTTCTTC. Protein sequence: CASIPHGGASRNEQFF.

The chain links TRBV10-3 to TRBJ1-4, with a possible D match to TRBD1 (5 bases). V lost 2 bases and J 12 bases, leaving 22 bases between the germline ends. Germline V gives CDR1 ENHRY, CDR2 SYGVKD. The CDR3 sequence is 16 residues long. CDR3 residues: CAISEAGGLGEGQLFF. CDR3 DNA: TGTGCCATCAGTGAGGCAGGAGGGCTAGGGGAAGGGCAACTGTTTTTT.

The chain couples TRBV5-1 to TRBJ2-1; tentative D call: TRBD1 (6 bases). Germline V gives CDR1 SGHRS, CDR2 YFSETQ. V was clipped by 1 base and J by 2 bases, with 10 bases between them. This CDR3 region has 15 residues. The chain's CDR3 is CASSLRQAPYNEQFF. The CDR3 DNA reads as TGCGCCAGCAGCTTGCGACAGGCCCCCTACAATGAGCAGTTCTTC.

The chain recombines TRBV30 with TRBJ2-5, with D tentatively TRBD1 (6 bases). The CDR3 is 13 amino acids. V shed 1 base and J shed 1 base, with 7 bases lying between them. Germline V gene sequence: CDR1 GTSNPN, CDR2 SVGIG (reference sequence). The CDR3, as DNA: TGTGCCTGGAGTGGACAGGCCCAAGAGACCCAGTACTTC. It yields the protein CAWSGQAQETQYF.

V is TRBV6-6 and J is TRBJ1-2, with D tentatively TRBD1 (6 bases). Germline V lookup: CDR1 MNHNY, CDR2 SVGAGI (reference sequence). This CDR3 spans 13 amino acids. Trimming stripped 4 bases from V and 4 bases from J, with 10 bases between. The CDR3 bases are TGTGCCAGCAGTTCACAGGGTGGCTATGGCTACACCTTC. Translation: CASSSQGGYGYTF.